This T cell receptor (beta chain) was documented in a study of blood T cell repertoires in COVID-19. Study summary: Samples came from the United States, Italy and Spain, spanning acute and convalescent COVID-19. The analysed material was cDNA or gDNA that came from T cells, B-cell-depleted T cells, or PBMCs.

The J segment lost 6 bases and the V segment lost 5 bases, leaving 7 bases of the junction unmatched. The CDR3 loop spans 14 amino acids. Germline lookup yields CDR1 PRHDT and CDR2 FYEKMQ (reference sequence). Per the original data handling: Estimation of nucleated cell counts was performed using reference gene primer amplification. Only in-frame clones appear in the TCRdb table, and some are missing; sequencing was by immunoSEQ multiplex PCR. V, J and clone size derive from that table, while D and trimming were established from the DNA sequence. The profile covers approximately 300,000 clones, with around 89% appearing a single time and approximately 4.3% taken by the ten largest.

The sample comprised peripheral blood. V and J are TRBV13 and TRBJ1-2, with TRBD1 matching over 9 bases. The TCR was taken from a man aged 35 to 55 with acute or convalescent COVID-19. The DNA of the CDR3 is TGTGCCAGCAGCCGTTTGGGACAGGGTAATGGCTACACCTTC. Protein: CASSRLGQGNGYTF.